Each of the 19 T cell receptor beta chains below was sequenced from the same sample in a study of blood T cell repertoires in COVID-19. Using immunoSEQ multiplex PCR, the repertoire was profiled, and TCRdb retains in-frame clones only, with some absent. This sample carries a few hundred thousand clones, 88% of them seen once, and the ten largest clones take roughly 10%. The sequenced sample consisted of peripheral blood. Source of these receptors: a woman in her 70s with COVID-19, enrolled during active disease.

The chain is built from TRBV3-1 (or the pseudogene TRBV3-2) and TRBJ2-3, with 10 bases aligning to TRBD1. The J segment lost 2 bases and the V segment lost 4 bases, leaving 6 bases of the junction unmatched. CDR1 and CDR2 (germline): LGHDT, YNNKEL (reference sequence). The CDR3 totals 16 residues. CDR3 nucleotide sequence: TGTGCCAGCAGCCTCTCGGACAGGGGGTTCACAGATACGCAGTATTTT. Encoded protein: CASSLSDRGFTDTQYF.

The chain is built from TRBV15 and TRBJ2-1; maybe TRBD2 (6 bases). Germline V gene lookup returns CDR1 LNHNV and CDR2 YYDKDF (reference sequence). The CDR3 consists of 14 residues. Trimming stripped 3 bases from V and 8 bases from J, with 14 bases between. The CDR3 DNA follows: TGTGCCACCAGCAGGACCCGGCGGGGCTATGAGCAGTTCTTC. Amino acids: CATSRTRRGYEQFF.

The V call is TRBV27, the J call TRBJ1-1, with no clear D. CDR1 is MNHEY and CDR2 is SMNVEV in the germline V gene (reference sequence). The CDR3 runs 15 residues. V was clipped by 1 base and J by 4 bases, with 13 bases between them. The CDR3 loop reads CASSLFGKPSTEAFF. The CDR3, as DNA: TGTGCCAGCAGTTTATTCGGGAAACCTTCCACTGAAGCTTTCTTT.

Here the CDR3 reads CASSSGLRGANVLTF. In nucleotides, the CDR3 is TGTGCCAGCAGTTCAGGGCTGCGGGGGGCCAACGTCCTGACTTTC. The V gene is TRBV27, the J gene TRBJ2-6, with D maybe TRBD1 (5 bases). Between the trimmed V and J ends, which lost 4 bases and 4 bases, there was a span of 11 bases. Germline V gene data show CDR1 as MNHEY and CDR2 as SMNVEV (reference sequence). The CDR3 contains 15 residues.

The chain joins TRBV15 to TRBJ2-7; 11 bases fit TRBD1. V trimming: 4 bases; J trimming: 3 bases; junction bases outside the gene matches: 2. The length of the CDR3 is 14 residues. From germline, CDR1 is LNHNV and CDR2 YYDKDF (reference sequence). CDR3 DNA: TGTGCCACCAGCATGGGACAGGGGGTCTACGAGCAGTACTTC. Translated: CATSMGQGVYEQYF.

The rearrangement uses TRBV5-4 and TRBJ2-1; TRBD2 aligns across 13 bases. The V gene's germline CDR1 is SGHNT and CDR2 YYREEE (reference sequence). The CDR3 loop spans 16 amino acids. V shed 4 bases, J shed 5 bases, and the junction held 6 bases outside the gene matches. The chain's CDR3 is CASSKGGLAGNNEQFF. DNA of the CDR3: TGTGCCAGCAGCAAGGGGGGACTAGCGGGAAACAATGAGCAGTTCTTC.

V gene TRBV28 combines with J gene TRBJ1-6; 7 positions match TRBD1. Unmatched junction bases numbered 10, after V lost 5 bases and J lost 6 bases. The V gene's germline CDR1 is MDHEN and CDR2 SYDVKM. This CDR3 contains 16 residues. The CDR3 DNA sequence: TGTGCCAGCAGTCCTACAGGGGTCTGGGGTAATTCACCCCTCCACTTT. Translated, it gives CASSPTGVWGNSPLHF.

This chain joins TRBV10-3 and TRBJ1-1, with 9 bases aligning to TRBD1. Unmatched junction bases numbered 6, after V lost 0 bases and J lost 1 base. CDR3 length: 17 amino acids. CDR1 is ENHRY, CDR2 SYGVKD, per germline. CDR3 in amino acids: CAISESGTGLGNTEAFF. In DNA, the CDR3 is TGTGCCATCAGTGAGTCGGGGACAGGGTTAGGGAACACTGAAGCTTTCTTT.

The chain couples TRBV7-9 to TRBJ2-1; TRBD2 matches 7 bases. CDR1 and CDR2 (germline): SEHNR, FQNEAQ (reference sequence). This CDR3 contains 15 residues. V trimming: 5 bases; J trimming: 3 bases; junction bases outside the gene matches: 7. CDR3 coding DNA: TGTGCCAGCAGCGGGCGGGAGAGGAACTACAATGAGCAGTTCTTC. This sequence encodes CASSGRERNYNEQFF.

CDR3 DNA sequence: TGTGCCAGCTCAGCGAAGACTAGCGGGAGTAACGAGCAGTACTTC. It specifies CASSAKTSGSNEQYF. V is TRBV18 and J is TRBJ2-7; 12 bases match TRBD2. Trimming removed 5 bases from V and 5 bases from J; junction bases left unmatched: 7. Germline V gene sequence: CDR1 KGHSH, CDR2 LQKENI. The CDR3 runs to 15 residues. The complete variable domain, with remaining parts taken from reference TRBV18 and TRBJ2-7, reads NAGVMQNPRHLVRRRGQEARLRCSPMKGHSHVYWYRQLPEEGLKFMVYLQKENIIDESGMPKERFSAEFPKEGPSILRIQQVVRGDSAAYFCASSAKTSGSNEQYFGPGTRLTVT.

The rearrangement joins TRBV10-3 to TRBJ2-5; D is uncertain. Per the germline V gene, CDR1 is ENHRY and CDR2 is SYGVKD. CDR3 size: 14 residues. V was clipped by 2 bases and J by 6 bases, with 13 bases between them. The CDR3 coding sequence is TGTGCCATCAGTGAGGCCCCGCGCCCCCAGACCCAGTACTTC. Its protein product is CAISEAPRPQTQYF.

The rearrangement joins TRBV28 to TRBJ2-1; D might be TRBD2 (5 bases). This CDR3 is 16 amino acids long. The V gene's germline CDR1 is MDHEN and CDR2 SYDVKM. The V end lost 6 bases, the J end lost 0 bases, and 15 bases lay between the germline ends. CDR3 nucleotide sequence: TGTGCCAGCAGCCATTCGGGGTCGAGCTCCTACAATGAGCAGTTCTTC. It encodes CASSHSGSSSYNEQFF.

This clone has only one observation. The genes are TRBV18 and TRBJ2-1, with D unresolved. Germline loops: CDR1 KGHSH, CDR2 LQKENI. Trimming took 3 bases from V and 1 from J, leaving 10 bases between them. This CDR3 is 15 amino acids long. The CDR3 nucleotides are TGTGCCAGCTCACCCGCCCCGGGTTCCTACAATGAGCAGTTCTTC. Translated: CASSPAPGSYNEQFF.

The chain is built from TRBV2 and TRBJ2-3, with TRBD2 identical over 7 bases. Germline V gene sequence: CDR1 SNHLY, CDR2 FYNNEI. The V and J ends lost 11 bases and 0 bases, in that order; junction bases with no gene match: 5. CDR3 length: 13 amino acids. The CDR3 loop is CAVLAQSTDTQYF. CDR3 DNA: TGTGCCGTACTAGCGCAGAGCACAGATACGCAGTATTTT.

This clone was picked up one time. The rearrangement joins TRBV15 to TRBJ1-1; no clear D gene. CDR3 length: 12 residues. The V gene lost 4 bases and the J gene lost 10 bases, with 13 bases spanning the gap. The germline V gene has CDR1 LNHNV and CDR2 YYDKDF (reference sequence). This chain's CDR3 is CATSKRGFGAFF. DNA of the CDR3: TGTGCCACCAGCAAGCGGGGTTTCGGAGCTTTCTTT.

The genes are TRBV29-1 and TRBJ2-1; 7 bases fit TRBD2. CDR1 is SQVTM and CDR2 is ANQGSEA in the germline V gene. Losses at the gene ends were 6 bases for V and 8 bases for J; bases not matched to a gene: 10. The CDR3 runs to 13 residues. DNA for the CDR3: TGCAGCGTGAAGCGGGACCCTACGGATGAGCAGTTCTTC. It is translated as CSVKRDPTDEQFF.

This chain uses TRBV19 with TRBJ1-5, with TRBD1 matching 9 bases. The V segment lost 2 bases and the J segment 6 bases; nucleotides outside the gene matches: 5. CDR3 length: 15 residues. The germline V gene encodes CDR1 LNHDA and CDR2 SQIVND (reference sequence). The CDR3 DNA is TGTGCCAGTAGTATAACCGGGACAGGGAGTCAGCCCCAGCATTTT. Translating it yields CASSITGTGSQPQHF.

This clone was seen only a few times. The J gene is TRBJ1-3, the V gene TRBV9; D gene uncertain. Trimming pared 2 bases from V and 3 bases from J, leaving 9 bases between. CDR1 and CDR2 (germline): SGDLS, YYNGEE. There are 14 residues in the CDR3. Here the CDR3 DNA reads TGTGCCAGCAGCGTCGTAGGACTTGGAAACACCATATATTTT. Translating gives CASSVVGLGNTIYF.

The CDR3 protein is CASSLAAGTNEKLFF. CDR3 bases: TGTGCCAGCAGCTTAGCGGCAGGGACTAATGAAAAACTGTTTTTT. This chain joins TRBV7-2 and TRBJ1-4; maybe TRBD1 (5 bases). CDR1 is SGHTA, CDR2 FQGNSA, per germline. The CDR3 is made up of 15 amino acids. V was shortened by 0 bases and J by 2 bases, with 7 bases between the two germline ends.